Each of the 32 T cell receptor beta chains below was sequenced from the same sample in a study of T cells in Graves' hyperthyroidism and ophthalmopathy. The CDR3 regions of TCR beta were amplified from RNA transcripts. RT-PCR in the first round (using the HTBI primer set) targeted the TCR CDR3. TCRdb used MiXCR to reprocess the multiplex PCR reads, holding one entry per CDR3 protein. The sample consists of about 640,000 distinct CDR3 sequences, less than 25% of them appearing once. The sequencing sample was made of blood. The source of these receptors is a man in his thirties or forties with Graves' ophthalmopathy.

V usage is TRBV6-1 and J usage is TRBJ1-3; a weak D match, TRBD1 (6 bases). The germline CDR1 and CDR2 sequences are MNHNS and SASEGT. V lost 6 bases, J lost 1 base, and 7 bases lay in between. This CDR3 is built from 13 residues. CDR3 in DNA: TGTGCCAGCAGAGACAGGTCTGGAAACACCATATATTTT. Protein product: CASRDRSGNTIYF.

V is TRBV6-5 and J is TRBJ2-3, with a possible D match to TRBD2 (6 bases). The CDR3 totals 18 residues. Germline CDR1 and CDR2: MNHEY and SVGAGI. Between the trimmed V and J ends, which lost 0 bases and 5 bases, there was a span of 21 bases. CDR3: CASSYSNSPQFGGDTQYF. CDR3 bases: TGTGCCAGCAGTTACTCGAACAGCCCGCAATTCGGGGGAGATACGCAGTATTTT.

The rearrangement joins TRBV20-1 to TRBJ1-5; possibly TRBD1 for D (5 bases). The V gene's germline CDR1 is DFQATT and CDR2 SNEGSKA (reference sequence). The V and J ends lost 6 bases and 4 bases respectively, with 13 bases between them. The CDR3 consists of 13 residues. The CDR3 sequence is CSASTRANQPQHF. Written as DNA, the CDR3 is TGCAGTGCCTCGACCAGGGCAAATCAGCCCCAGCATTTT.

This clonotype was picked up many times. This chain links TRBV2 with TRBJ2-7; 7 nucleotides agree with TRBD2. Germline V gives CDR1 SNHLY, CDR2 FYNNEI. J was trimmed by 5 bases and V by 3 bases; bases with no gene match: 4. The CDR3 covers 13 residues. The CDR3 here is CASSDRGVDEQYF. The CDR3 coding sequence is TGTGCCAGCAGTGATCGGGGGGTAGACGAGCAGTACTTC.

V is TRBV19 and J is TRBJ2-1, with TRBD2 matching over 9 bases. The length of the CDR3 is 15 residues. Trimming at V came to 1 base and at J to 4 bases, leaving 2 bases not matched to a gene. Germline-derived CDR1 and CDR2 are LNHDA and SQIVND (reference sequence). Here the CDR3 reads CASSIGLAGYNEQFF. As DNA, the CDR3 is TGTGCCAGTAGTATAGGTCTAGCGGGATACAATGAGCAGTTCTTC.

This clonotype was counted between two and nine times. The chain links TRBV28 to TRBJ2-7, with 10 bases matching TRBD2. V lost 5 bases to trimming and J lost 3 bases; unmatched junction nucleotides: 7. Per germline, CDR1 MDHEN and CDR2 SYDVKM. The CDR3 totals 15 residues. CDR3 protein: CASSRKLAGRYEQYF. As DNA, the CDR3 is TGTGCCAGCAGTCGGAAACTAGCGGGACGCTACGAGCAGTACTTC. Looking up the rest from reference TRBV28 and TRBJ2-7 gives the full variable domain: DVKVTQSSRYLVKRTGEKVFLECVQDMDHENMFWYRQDPGLGLRLIYFSYDVKMKEKGDIPEGYSVSREKKERFSLILESASTNQTSMYLCASSRKLAGRYEQYFGPGTRLTVT.

This clonotype appeared many times. The CDR3 loop is CASSPRKAGGDNEQFF. CDR3 DNA: TGTGCCAGCTCACCACGAAAAGCGGGAGGCGACAATGAGCAGTTCTTC. The rearrangement joins TRBV18 to TRBJ2-1; TRBD2 agrees at 9 bases. Germline CDR1 KGHSH, CDR2 LQKENI. V gave up 1 base and J gave up 5 bases; unmatched junction bases: 6. This CDR3 region has 16 residues. Variable domain in full (rest from reference TRBV18 and TRBJ2-1): NAGVMQNPRHLVRRRGQEARLRCSPMKGHSHVYWYRQLPEEGLKFMVYLQKENIIDESGMPKERFSAEFPKEGPSILRIQQVVRGDSAAYFCASSPRKAGGDNEQFFGPGTRLTVL.

At least ten counts were recorded for this clonotype. The chain is built from TRBV18 and TRBJ2-3; a possible D gene is TRBD2 (6 bases). The germline V and J ends were trimmed by 4 bases and 6 bases, with 20 bases remaining between them. CDR1 and CDR2 from the germline V gene are KGHSH and LQKENI. The CDR3 has 16 amino acids. Here the CDR3 DNA reads TGTGCCAGCTCACGAGTTATCGGGAGAACACCCGATACGCAGTATTTT. It codes for CASSRVIGRTPDTQYF.

Of note for this clonotype: The CDR3 does not end in the conserved phenylalanine or tryptophan, so this is likely a read error. The rearrangement links TRBV5-1 to TRBJ2-7, with D perhaps matching TRBD1 (5 bases). V dropped 4 bases and J dropped 3 bases, with 17 bases sitting between them. The germline V gene has CDR1 SGHRS and CDR2 YFSETQ. There are 15 residues in the CDR3. CDR3 loop: CASSIDSLQRYEQYL. The CDR3 DNA sequence: TGCGCCAGCAGCATCGACAGCCTTCAGCGCTACGAGCAGTACCTC.

This clonotype was counted many times. The V call is TRBV28, the J call TRBJ2-7, with 7 positions matching TRBD2. Looked up from germline, CDR1 is MDHEN and CDR2 is SYDVKM. This CDR3 is 15 amino acids long. J lost 0 bases, V lost 3 bases, and 5 bases had no gene match. The chain's CDR3 is CASSLGGSPSYEQYF. Written as DNA, the CDR3 is TGTGCCAGCAGTTTGGGAGGGAGCCCCTCCTACGAGCAGTACTTC.

This clonotype has ten or more counts. The chain is built from TRBV6-1 and TRBJ2-7; 10 positions agree with TRBD1. The CDR3 is 19 amino acids. The ends lost 0 bases at V and 3 bases at J; junction bases unmatched: 14. Per germline, CDR1 MNHNS and CDR2 SASEGT. DNA for the CDR3: TGTGCCAGCAGTGAAGCGCTTCTTCGCTTCGGACAGGGGGTCTACGAGCAGTACTTC. It encodes CASSEALLRFGQGVYEQYF.

The chain has TRBV29-1 and TRBJ2-7; the match to TRBD1 covers 11 bases. The V gene end was trimmed by 0 bases and the J gene end by 6 bases; junction bases not matched to a gene: 10. This CDR3 has 16 residues. Germline values: CDR1 SQVTM, CDR2 ANQGSEA. This chain's CDR3 is CSVEDLTGTGGSEQYF. For the CDR3, the DNA is TGCAGCGTTGAAGATCTAACCGGGACAGGGGGTAGCGAGCAGTACTTC.

The gene calls are TRBV6-1 and TRBJ2-2; no firm D call. V was pared by 5 bases and J by 5 bases, with 18 bases between. Germline V gene data show CDR1 as MNHNS and CDR2 as SASEGT. There are 16 residues in the CDR3. In nucleotides, the CDR3 is TGTGCCAGCAGTAAGCAGGTTCACTCAAGAACCGGGGAGCTGTTTTTT. This encodes CASSKQVHSRTGELFF.

This clonotype is deemed medium-sized. The chain employs TRBV30 and TRBJ2-1; 12 bases align to TRBD2. CDR1 is GTSNPN and CDR2 is SVGIG in the germline V gene (reference sequence). V was clipped by 2 bases and J by 8 bases; unmatched bases: 4. The CDR3 loop spans 14 amino acids. As DNA, the CDR3 is TGTGCCTGGAGTTCCCTAGCGGGAGGGGATGAGCAGTTCTTC. Translation: CAWSSLAGGDEQFF.

This clonotype was counted only a few times. This sequence joins TRBV3-1 and TRBJ1-2; 9 bases match TRBD1. The CDR3 runs to 12 residues. The germline CDR1 and CDR2 sequences are LGHDT and YNNKEL (reference sequence). V shed 4 bases and J 10 bases; nucleotides not matched to a gene: 4. CDR3 nucleotide sequence: TGTGCCAGCAGCCCGGGACAGGGTGTCTACACCTTC. This gives the protein CASSPGQGVYTF.

The V and J genes are TRBV4-1 and TRBJ2-1; unclear D gene. The V and J ends lost 3 bases and 4 bases respectively, with 13 bases between them. In germline, CDR1 is MGHRA, CDR2 YSYEKL. CDR3 length: 15 amino acids. CDR3 DNA sequence: TGCGCCAGCAGCCACAGGACCTCCTTTTACAATGAGCAGTTCTTC. Translated, it gives CASSHRTSFYNEQFF.

This clonotype has ten or more counts. CDR3 sequence (DNA): TGTGCCAGCAGCCCGGGACTAGCGGGAGGTAGAGAGCAGTTCTTC. Translated, it gives CASSPGLAGGREQFF. This sequence joins TRBV28 and TRBJ2-1; 15 nucleotides agree with TRBD2. CDR3 length equals 15 residues. In germline, CDR1 is MDHEN, CDR2 SYDVKM. With 6 bases clipped from V and 10 bases from J, the junction kept 7 bases outside the gene matches.

The chain uses TRBV19 and TRBJ1-5; D uncertain. This CDR3 is built from 15 residues. Germline assignment: CDR1 LNHDA and CDR2 SQIVND (reference sequence). V lost 3 bases and J lost 0, with 9 bases in between. The CDR3: CASSIELVSNQPQHF. CDR3 bases: TGTGCCAGTAGTATTGAATTGGTTAGCAATCAGCCCCAGCATTTT.

This clonotype was counted many times. Its ends do not fully match the called genes, so a read error is possible. The chain links TRBV5-1 to TRBJ1-1; TRBD1 aligns across 9 bases. This CDR3 spans 15 amino acids. Germline loops: CDR1 SGHRS, CDR2 YFSETQ. The CDR3 sequence: CASSPGQGMNTEAFF. The CDR3 nucleotides are TGTGCCAGCTCCCCGGGACAGGGAATGAACACTGAAGCTTTCTTT.

The chain joins TRBV9 to TRBJ1-1, with D hard to call. Trimming pared 4 bases from V and 6 bases from J, leaving 13 bases between. The CDR3 covers 13 residues. Germline-derived CDR1 and CDR2 are SGDLS and YYNGEE. This chain's CDR3 is CASSPPGGSEAFF. CDR3 nucleotide sequence: TGTGCCAGCAGCCCTCCCGGCGGTTCTGAAGCTTTCTTT.

V gene TRBV29-1 combines with J gene TRBJ2-7; no reliable D call. The CDR3 runs 11 residues. Germline values: CDR1 SQVTM, CDR2 ANQGSEA. Trimming took off 3 bases at V and 2 bases at J, with 5 bases between the two ends. For the CDR3, the DNA is TGCAGCGTTGACGATACCTACGAGCAGTACTTC. It encodes CSVDDTYEQYF.

V is TRBV2 and J is TRBJ1-2, with a weak D call TRBD1 (6 bases). Germline V gives CDR1 SNHLY, CDR2 FYNNEI. V was clipped by 4 bases and J by 8 bases, with 17 bases between them. The CDR3 spans 14 residues. The CDR3: CASSADSDLFGYTF. CDR3 nucleotides: TGTGCCAGCAGTGCGGACAGTGACTTATTCGGCTACACCTTC.

The V and J genes are TRBV3-1 and TRBJ2-6; 7 positions agree with TRBD1. The germline gives CDR1 LGHDT, CDR2 YNNKEL (reference sequence). There are 17 residues in the CDR3. Unmatched junction bases numbered 10, after V lost 5 bases and J lost 3 bases. For the CDR3, the DNA is TGTGCCAGCAGCTCGCGACAGGGACCCATTGGGGCCAACGTCCTGACTTTC. Protein: CASSSRQGPIGANVLTF.

The CDR3 sequence: CASSLAAPNALVHTEAFF. For the CDR3, the DNA is TGTGCCAGCAGCTTAGCGGCACCCAACGCCTTGGTCCACACTGAAGCTTTCTTT. V is TRBV7-9 and J is TRBJ1-1, with unresolved D. This CDR3 comprises 18 residues. The germline gives CDR1 SEHNR, CDR2 FQNEAQ (reference sequence). The V end was cut by 0 bases, the J end by 3 bases, with 20 bases between.

This clonotype has a handful of counts. V is TRBV27 and J is TRBJ2-2; 7 nucleotides match TRBD1. The germline gives CDR1 MNHEY, CDR2 SMNVEV (reference sequence). This CDR3 contains 15 residues. The J segment lost 6 bases and the V segment lost 6 bases, leaving 10 bases of the junction unmatched. CDR3 DNA: TGTGCCAGCAGGCTTGGCGACAGGGTTCCCGGGGAGCTGTTTTTT. It codes for CASRLGDRVPGELFF.

Ten or more counts support this clonotype. The V gene is TRBV10-1, the J gene TRBJ1-5; tentatively, D is TRBD1 (6 bases). The V gene's germline CDR1 is WNHNN and CDR2 SYGVQD (reference sequence). V lost 6 bases, J lost 2 bases, and 14 bases lay in between. The CDR3 extends over 15 amino acids. The CDR3: CASRGGRDGNQPQHF. CDR3 coding DNA: TGCGCCAGCAGAGGGGGTAGGGACGGCAATCAGCCCCAGCATTTT.

Points on this clonotype: Being one base from a much bigger clone, this may be a read error. V and J are TRBV28 and TRBJ2-1; D ambiguous. V lost 7 bases to trimming and J lost 2 bases, with 12 bases between them. The CDR3 is made up of 14 amino acids. In germline, CDR1 is MDHEN, CDR2 SYDVKM. CDR3: CASTRTSTYNEQFF. The CDR3 region has the DNA TGTGCCAGCACCAGGACCAGTACCTACAATGAGCAGTTCTTC.

V usage is TRBV7-2 and J usage is TRBJ2-1, with 9 bases fitting TRBD2. The J segment lost 5 bases and the V segment lost 0 bases, leaving 11 bases of the junction unmatched. Germline V gene lookup returns CDR1 SGHTA and CDR2 FQGNSA. This CDR3 contains 18 residues. The CDR3 DNA is TGTGCCAGCAGCTTAGCGATGGGCGGGAGGGCCGAACACAATGAGCAGTTCTTC. This translates into CASSLAMGGRAEHNEQFF.

This rearrangement joins TRBV24-1 to TRBJ2-1; D gene uncertain. Trimming cost V 6 bases and J 12 bases, with 11 bases left between them. The germline gives CDR1 KGHDR, CDR2 SFDVKD. The length of the CDR3 is 11 residues. The CDR3 bases are TGTGCCACCAGTCAGGCAGGCGGGCAGTTCTTC. This translates into CATSQAGGQFF.

This clonotype was found many times. The chain is built from TRBV20-1 and TRBJ2-7; no firm D call. CDR3 length equals 13 residues. V was trimmed by 6 bases and J by 2 bases, leaving 14 bases between them. Germline-derived CDR1 and CDR2 are DFQATT and SNEGSKA (reference sequence). CDR3 DNA sequence: TGCAGTGCCCAAACCTTTGGGACCTACGAGCAGTACTTC. As protein: CSAQTFGTYEQYF.

This clonotype was observed many times. V is TRBV28 and J is TRBJ1-5, with D uncertain. This CDR3 contains 14 residues. Between the trimmed V and J ends, which lost 2 bases and 11 bases, there was a span of 16 bases. Germline V gives CDR1 MDHEN, CDR2 SYDVKM. CDR3 nucleotide sequence: TGTGCCAGCAGTTTAGGAGGTGCCCTTTCGGCCCAGCATTTT. Its translation: CASSLGGALSAQHF.

In this sample, this clonotype turned up a few times. The CDR3 region is CASSLIGGDSGNTIYF. DNA for the CDR3: TGTGCCAGCAGCTTAATTGGAGGGGACTCTGGAAACACCATATATTTT. The chain joins TRBV11-2 to TRBJ1-3; D might be TRBD1 (5 bases). Germline values: CDR1 SGHAT, CDR2 FQNNGV. V was cut by 2 bases and J by 0 bases, with 11 bases left in between. There are 16 residues in the CDR3.